This T cell receptor beta chain was profiled in a study of tumor-infiltrating lymphocytes in primary liver carcinoma. Looking at the study overall: The neoplasms were of stage T1-T3 N0M0, with dimensions of roughly 4.2 to 10 cm across.

About this clonotype itself: Its antigen is still unknown. An end of the junction differs from the germline gene, which may be a read error.

Extraction of RNA together with DNA used about 17-31 mg of unsorted bulk tissue. The length of the CDR3 is 15 residues. Germline assignment: CDR1 ENHRY and CDR2 SYGVKD. Study observations and caveats: Significantly larger top-250-clone fractions were found in tumors than in blood (p = 0.039). A small share of top clones, only about 7.5-25%, was found in all five tumor regions.

TCR beta cDNA came from about 470 ng total RNA, primed with a constant-region primer. The TCR beta library was amplified through three nested multiplex PCR rounds in a modified ARM-PCR procedure. TRBV1-TRBV30 forward primers paired with a C-beta reverse primer were used in the first two PCR rounds, which ran 9 to 10 cycles each. TCRdb independently ran MiXCR on the multiplex PCR reads; one entry per CDR3 protein. The sample contains fewer than 200,000 distinct CDR3 sequences, around four fifths of which appear only once. Sequences were obtained from tumor tissue from primary liver carcinoma. The clonotype originates from a man aged 35 to 55 with primary liver carcinoma and hepatitis B virus infection. The chain carries TRBV10-3 and TRBJ2-5, with a possible D match to TRBD2 (6 bases). The CDR3 reads CAICDREKGMETRYF. In DNA, the CDR3 is TGTGCCATCTGTGACCGGGAGAAGGGGATGGAGACCCGGTACTTC.